These T cell receptor beta chains were read from a single sample in a study of T cells in Graves' hyperthyroidism and ophthalmopathy. From the multiplex PCR reads, TCRdb called clonotypes with MiXCR, one entry per CDR3 protein. Of around 350,000 distinct CDR3 sequences listed, about a fifth were seen once; the top ten hold 3.7%. The sample was blood. These receptors were collected from a woman aged 18-29 years with Graves' hyperthyroidism. The CDR3 runs from the conserved cysteine through the conserved F or W. A D gene is named only where the DNA matches it firmly. Expanded clones get a size class; other rows say once, few or many, or leave the size out.

d_call j_call cdr3_length v_call clone_size cdr3_nt cdr3_aa
- TRBJ1-1 11 TRBV6-1 many TGTGCCAGCAGGGCAGGGTTATGGGCTTTCTTT CASRAGLWAFF
- TRBJ2-5 14 TRBV12-3/TRBV12-4 many TGTGCCAGCAGTTTCGATTCAGGACAAGAGACCCAGTACTTC CASSFDSGQETQYF
TRBD2 TRBJ2-7 15 TRBV12-3/TRBV12-4 few TGTGCCAGCAGTCCGGGACTAGCGGGGGACTACGAGCAGTACTTC CASSPGLAGDYEQYF
- TRBJ1-1 14 TRBV28 many TGTGCCAGCAGTTTGTGGGCCGGGCGAACTGAAGCTTTCTTT CASSLWAGRTEAFF
- TRBJ2-6 15 TRBV3-1 - TGTGCCAGCAGCCAAGGGCGGACTGGGGCCAACGTCCTGACTTTC CASSQGRTGANVLTF
- TRBJ1-5 9 TRBV2 many TGTGCCAGCGGGGAGCCCCAGCATTTT CASGEPQHF
TRBD2 TRBJ2-5 14 TRBV5-1 many TGCGCCAGCATGACGGGGGGGTACCAAGAGACCCAGTACTTC CASMTGGYQETQYF
- TRBJ1-5 15 TRBV27 many TGTGCCAGCAGTTTATTTGGGCAGGGGAGTCAGCCCCAGCATTTT CASSLFGQGSQPQHF
- TRBJ1-1 14 TRBV14 many TGTGCCAGCAGCCAAGATTTTTCGGGCCTCGGGGCTTTCTTT CASSQDFSGLGAFF
- TRBJ1-5 13 TRBV11-2 many TGTGCCAGCAGCTCTGACAGAAATCAGCCCCAGCATTTT CASSSDRNQPQHF
- TRBJ1-1 14 TRBV2 many TGTGCCAGCAACGCGGGAGAGGGGCCCACTGAAGCTTTCTTT CASNAGEGPTEAFF
- TRBJ2-1 15 TRBV27 - TGTGCCAGCAGTAGTCGGGGGAGCTCCTTCAATGAGCAGTTCTTC CASSSRGSSFNEQFF
- TRBJ2-7 13 TRBV6-1 once TGTGCCAGCAGCCGTGAGAGGGCCTACGGGCAGTACTTC CASSRERAYGQYF
- TRBJ1-1 14 TRBV5-1 many TGCGCCAGCAGCTTGAGGCCGGACAACACTGAAGCTTTCTTT CASSLRPDNTEAFF
- TRBJ1-5 16 TRBV6-5 - TGTGCCAGCAGTTACCCTCTAAGGCGGGGCAATCAGCCCCAGCATTTT CASSYPLRRGNQPQHF
TRBD1 TRBJ1-2 16 TRBV29-1 - TGCAGCGTTGGGGACATAACCGGGACAGTCTTCTATGGCTACACCTTC CSVGDITGTVFYGYTF
- TRBJ1-1 13 TRBV12-3/TRBV12-4 - TGTGCCAGCAGTCCCAGGACAGTCCCTGAAGCTTTCTTT CASSPRTVPEAFF
- TRBJ1-5 16 TRBV7-8 many TGTGCCAGCAGCTTAGATGGTCCAGGTGGGCATCAGCCCCAGCATTTT CASSLDGPGGHQPQHF
- TRBJ1-1 12 TRBV30 many TGTGCCTGGAGTAGGCCGAACACTGAAGCTTTCTTT CAWSRPNTEAFF
TRBD1 TRBJ2-7 15 TRBV27 many TGTGCCAGCAGTGCCGGGACAGGGAACTCCTACGAGCAGTACTTC CASSAGTGNSYEQYF
- TRBJ1-5 11 TRBV28 many TGTGCCAGCAGTTTTAAACAGCCCCAGCATTTT CASSFKQPQHF
TRBD1 TRBJ2-7 15 TRBV18 few TGTGCCAGCTCGCACGACAGGGCGTTCGCCTACGAGCAGTACTTC CASSHDRAFAYEQYF
TRBD2 TRBJ2-5 15 TRBV12-3/TRBV12-4 many TGTGCCAGCAGGATGGGGGCGGCGGGGGGAGAGACCCAGTACTTC CASRMGAAGGETQYF
- TRBJ2-4 17 TRBV18 few TGTGCCAGCTCACCACCGGCCTTGGTTTCGGGAGTAAACATTCAGTACTTC CASSPPALVSGVNIQYF
- TRBJ2-5 16 TRBV2 - TGTGCCAGCAGACTTGAAATACTCGGAACGGGACTTTCGGGGTACTTC CASRLEILGTGLSGYF
TRBD2 TRBJ2-5 14 TRBV6-5 many TGTGCCAGCAGACCCGGGACTAGCATCGAGACCCAGTACTTC CASRPGTSIETQYF
- TRBJ2-7 15 TRBV6-1 many TGTGCCAGCAGTGAAGGTCTAGCGACGACGTACGAGCAGTACTTC CASSEGLATTYEQYF
- TRBJ2-5 11 TRBV29-1 many TGCAGCGTTGCCTTTCAAGAGACCCAGTACTTC CSVAFQETQYF
TRBD1 TRBJ1-5 14 TRBV28 many TGTGCCAGCAGACCCGACAGGGGTGCTCAGCCCCAGCATTTT CASRPDRGAQPQHF
TRBD1 TRBJ1-5 18 TRBV7-3 few TGTGCCAGCAGCCCGACTCGACAGGGTAGGGATAGCAATCAGCCCCAGCATTTT CASSPTRQGRDSNQPQHF
TRBD1 TRBJ2-7 14 TRBV11-2 many TGTGCCAGCAGCCACCGGGACAGTCGCCTCGAGCAGTACTTC CASSHRDSRLEQYF
TRBD1 TRBJ2-7 14 TRBV4-1 many TGCGCCAGCAGCCAACCCCGGGACAGATCCGAGCAGTACTTC CASSQPRDRSEQYF
- TRBJ1-5 15 TRBV6-2/TRBV6-3 - TGTGCCAGCAGTTACGCGGGGGGCCCCAATCAGCCCCAGCATTTT CASSYAGGPNQPQHF
- TRBJ1-3 12 TRBV12-3/TRBV12-4 - TGTGCCAGCTGGGACATCGGAAACACCATATATTTT CASWDIGNTIYF
- TRBJ1-1 17 TRBV7-3 - TGTGCCAGTAGCTCAAGACTTCGTTGGGGGAGTAACACTGAAGCTTTCTTT CASSSRLRWGSNTEAFF
- TRBJ2-7 14 TRBV28 - TGTGCCAGCAGATTCGGCCTTTCTACCTACGAGCAGTACTTC CASRFGLSTYEQYF
- TRBJ1-1 14 TRBV4-2 few TGTGCCAGCAGCCAAGACGTTTGGGCGGACGAAGCTTTCTTT CASSQDVWADEAFF
- TRBJ1-2 13 TRBV6-5 many TGTGCCAGCAGTCTACAGCCTAACTATGGCTACACCTTC CASSLQPNYGYTF
- TRBJ1-6 16 TRBV4-1 many TGCGCCAGCAGCCAAGTGGGGCAGGCGGGTAATTCACCCCTCCACTTT CASSQVGQAGNSPLHF
- TRBJ1-6 13 TRBV12-3/TRBV12-4 few TGTGCCAGCAGTTCCACGAAAGGTTCACCCCTCCACTTT CASSSTKGSPLHF
TRBD1 TRBJ2-6 17 TRBV10-3 many TGTGCCATCAGTGGACGGGACAGGGGAAATGGGGCCAACGTCCTGACTTTC CAISGRDRGNGANVLTF
- TRBJ2-5 14 TRBV4-2 - TGTGCCAGCAGCCAAGATTCCGGTTCGGAGACCCAGTACTTC CASSQDSGSETQYF
- TRBJ1-1 14 TRBV28 - TGTGCCAGCAGTCCGATCGGACGGACCACTGAAGCTTTCTTT CASSPIGRTTEAFF
TRBD2 TRBJ2-4 17 TRBV7-3 few TGTGCCAGCAGCTTAAGTTTGCGGGGGAGACCTCTAAACATTCAGTACTTC CASSLSLRGRPLNIQYF
- TRBJ1-3 14 TRBV6-1 many TGTGCCAGCAGCCCCAGGGGAACTGGAAACACCATATATTTT CASSPRGTGNTIYF
TRBD2 TRBJ2-7 16 TRBV27 - TGTGCCAGCAGCTCCACCTCTAGCGGGAGGACCTACGAGCAGTACTTC CASSSTSSGRTYEQYF
- TRBJ1-5 15 TRBV15 many TGTGCCACCAGCATGGAACGAAGTTGGGACCAGCCCCAGCATTTT CATSMERSWDQPQHF
- TRBJ1-2 14 TRBV20-1 many TGCAGTGCTAGAGAGGGAGGGGCCTACTATGGCTACACCTTC CSAREGGAYYGYTF
- TRBJ1-1 12 TRBV28 many TGTGCCACCGAGGGCCCTAACACTGAAGCTTTCTTT CATEGPNTEAFF
- TRBJ2-5 13 TRBV15 many TGTGCCACCAGCAGAGATCTTCCAGAGACCCAGTACTTC CATSRDLPETQYF
- TRBJ1-5 15 TRBV20-1 many TGCAGTGCTAGAGGCCCGCTCCATAGCAATCAGCCCCAGCATTTT CSARGPLHSNQPQHF